This T cell receptor (beta chain) stems from a study of T cell repertoires in cytomegalovirus infection. Concerning this clonotype itself: The antigen remains unidentified.

CDR3 length: 18 residues. V was pared by 1 base and J by 5 bases, with 12 bases of the junction left unmatched. Germline loops: CDR1 SGHTA, CDR2 FQGNSA. One entry per CDR3 protein results from TCRdb running MiXCR on the reads. The table records a few hundred thousand distinct CDR3 sequences, about 33% of them present only once. The rearrangement uses TRBV7-2 and TRBJ2-1; 9 bases map to TRBD2. The source of this sequence is a human donor in good health (CMV status not recorded). Some clones in this sample may be carry-over from other donors' samples. The specimen comprised cultured PBMCs, sampled from culture after CMV antigen stimulation. CDR3 sequence (DNA): TGTGCCAGCAGCTTAGGATGGAGCGGCGGGGGGGTAAACAATGAGCAGTTCTTC. Protein sequence: CASSLGWSGGGVNNEQFF.